This is a list of T cell receptor beta chains from one sample in a study of T-cell reconstitution after alpha-beta-depleted transplantation in children. TCRdb recomputed calls from the PCR reads with MiXCR, one row per CDR3 protein. The sample carries 350,000 to 500,000 distinct CDR3 sequences, 43% recorded once. The material was PBMCs, obtained before TCRalphabeta/CD19-depleted stem cell transplant. The receptors come from a girl aged 2 to 10 with aplastic anemia, due to receive a stem cell transplant. Both conserved end residues are part of each CDR3. Fields, in order: J gene, clone size, D gene, V gene, CDR3 protein, CDR3 DNA. The D gene is left open where the match is weak. Expanded clones get a size class; other rows say once, few or many, or leave the size out.

TRBJ2-7	-	TRBD2	TRBV20-1	CSAQIAGTVSEQYF	TGCAGTGCCCAAATAGCGGGAACCGTCTCCGAGCAGTACTTC
TRBJ2-5	-	-	TRBV5-4	CASSLRQEPQETQYF	TGTGCCAGCAGCTTGAGGCAGGAGCCTCAAGAGACCCAGTACTTC
TRBJ2-1	-	TRBD1	TRBV20-1	CSARGQGGGNEQFF	TGCAGTGCTAGGGGACAGGGGGGAGGAAATGAGCAGTTCTTC
TRBJ2-7	few	-	TRBV20-1	CSAATGTSRQYEQYF	TGCAGTGCTGCAACCGGGACTTCCAGGCAGTACGAGCAGTACTTC
TRBJ2-2	many	-	TRBV12-3/TRBV12-4	CASTPRDLLGELFF	TGTGCCAGCACCCCAAGGGACCTACTCGGGGAGCTGTTTTTT
TRBJ2-3	few	TRBD2	TRBV20-1	CSARTLRGGRGTDTQYF	TGCAGTGCTAGAACTTTGCGGGGGGGCAGAGGAACAGATACGCAGTATTTT
TRBJ2-1	many	TRBD1	TRBV5-1	CASSLPGGSYNEQFF	TGCGCCAGCAGCTTACCAGGGGGCTCCTACAATGAGCAGTTCTTC
TRBJ2-7	-	-	TRBV5-6	CASSLFRGGYEQYF	TGTGCCAGCAGCTTATTCAGGGGGGGGTACGAGCAGTACTTC
TRBJ2-1	-	-	TRBV5-1	CASSLVGAASYNEQFF	TGCGCCAGCAGCTTGGTAGGCGCGGCCTCCTACAATGAGCAGTTCTTC
TRBJ2-6	few	-	TRBV11-2	CASSLMGNGANVLTF	TGTGCCAGCAGCTTAATGGGGAATGGGGCCAACGTCCTGACTTTC
TRBJ2-1	-	-	TRBV7-3	CASSLMSQVRNEQFF	TGTGCCAGCAGCTTAATGTCCCAGGTCAGAAATGAGCAGTTCTTC
TRBJ2-3	few	-	TRBV3-1	CASRLFRGRTDTQYF	TGTGCCAGCAGACTTTTCAGGGGGAGGACAGATACGCAGTATTTT
TRBJ2-1	-	TRBD2	TRBV10-3	CAISPSGAGEGYEQFF	TGTGCCATCAGCCCGTCCGGGGCGGGAGAGGGATATGAGCAGTTCTTC
TRBJ1-2	-	-	TRBV6-2/TRBV6-3	CASSYRAGYTF	TGTGCCAGCAGTTACAGGGCTGGCTACACCTTC
TRBJ2-1	few	-	TRBV6-1	CASSAERGSGEQFF	TGTGCCAGCAGTGCGGAACGAGGTAGCGGTGAGCAGTTCTTC
TRBJ1-1	-	TRBD1	TRBV18	CASSIQGAVTEAFF	TGTGCCAGCTCGATACAGGGGGCAGTGACCGAAGCTTTCTTT
TRBJ2-3	-	-	TRBV20-1	CSAPPRATDTQYF	TGCAGTGCTCCGCCTAGGGCCACAGATACGCAGTATTTT
TRBJ2-6	few	-	TRBV9	CASSVVGGVSSGANVLTF	TGTGCCAGCAGCGTAGTGGGAGGAGTGAGCTCTGGGGCCAACGTCCTGACTTTC
TRBJ2-1	-	-	TRBV27	CASRMRGSYNEQFF	TGTGCCAGCAGGATGAGGGGGAGTTACAATGAGCAGTTCTTC
TRBJ2-7	few	TRBD1	TRBV7-2	CASSPVIGQGEQYF	TGTGCCAGCAGCCCGGTAATCGGACAGGGCGAGCAGTACTTC
TRBJ2-1	-	TRBD2	TRBV7-2	CASSWDYYNEQFF	TGTGCCAGCAGCTGGGACTACTACAATGAGCAGTTCTTC
TRBJ1-5	many	-	TRBV15	CATSRDSGNQPQHF	TGTGCCACCAGCAGAGATTCCGGCAATCAGCCCCAGCATTTT
TRBJ2-1	many	TRBD2	TRBV10-3	CAISLAGYNEQFF	TGTGCCATTTCGTTAGCGGGATACAATGAGCAGTTCTTC
TRBJ2-1	-	-	TRBV4-3	CASSQDRAGSSYNEQFF	TGCGCCAGCAGCCAAGATAGGGCGGGAAGCTCCTACAATGAGCAGTTCTTC
TRBJ2-5	-	TRBD2	TRBV7-2	CASSLASTSGGPGTQYF	TGTGCCAGCAGCTTAGCCTCGACTAGCGGGGGCCCTGGGACCCAGTACTTC
TRBJ2-1	few	TRBD2	TRBV7-9	CASTITSGRYNEQFF	TGTGCCAGCACCATAACTAGCGGGAGGTACAATGAGCAGTTCTTC
TRBJ1-2	-	TRBD1	TRBV20-1	CSVRQGYGYTF	TGCAGTGTTCGACAGGGCTATGGCTACACCTTC
TRBJ1-3	-	-	TRBV20-1	CSAREGGSPSGNTIYF	TGCAGTGCTAGAGAGGGGGGCTCCCCCTCTGGAAACACCATATATTTT
TRBJ2-1	-	TRBD1	TRBV7-2	CASSSTGTAPYNEQFF	TGTGCCAGCAGCTCCACCGGGACAGCCCCCTACAATGAGCAGTTCTTC
TRBJ1-5	-	-	TRBV21-1	CASSDGTDYSNQPQHF	TGTGCCAGCAGCGACGGGACGGATTATAGCAATCAGCCCCAGCATTTT
TRBJ2-1	-	-	TRBV3-1	CASSQAYEQFF	TGTGCCAGCAGCCAAGCATATGAGCAGTTCTTC
TRBJ2-1	many	-	TRBV29-1	CSVESDYTGNEQFF	TGCAGCGTTGAGTCGGACTACACGGGGAATGAGCAGTTCTTC
TRBJ2-1	few	-	TRBV28	CASSSIHEQFF	TGTGCCAGCAGTTCAATTCATGAGCAGTTCTTC
TRBJ2-7	-	-	TRBV5-6	CATIACPSGTRLSYEQYF	TGTGCCACCATCGCTTGCCCCTCGGGGACTCGCCTCTCCTACGAGCAGTACTTC
TRBJ2-1	-	-	TRBV7-8	CASSLVEAGSHNEQFF	TGTGCCAGCAGCTTAGTTGAGGCCGGGAGCCACAATGAGCAGTTCTTC
TRBJ2-7	few	TRBD2	TRBV5-5	CASSSGLAGLSYEQYF	TGTGCCAGCAGCTCGGGACTAGCGGGCCTTTCCTACGAGCAGTACTTC
TRBJ2-3	many	-	TRBV12-3/TRBV12-4	CAIREGDTQYF	TGTGCCATTCGGGAAGGAGATACGCAGTATTTT
TRBJ2-5	many	TRBD1	TRBV10-3	CAISEQGGETQYF	TGTGCCATCAGTGAACAGGGGGGAGAGACCCAGTACTTC
TRBJ2-2	-	-	TRBV5-1	CASSPVGHTNTGELFF	TGCGCCAGCAGCCCGGTAGGACATACGAACACCGGGGAGCTGTTTTTT
TRBJ2-1	-	-	TRBV25-1	CASSDYSGIPREQFF	TGTGCCAGCAGTGATTACTCCGGGATCCCACGGGAGCAGTTCTTC
TRBJ1-1	-	-	TRBV5-1	CASNRGDQNTEAFF	TGCGCCAGCAACCGAGGGGACCAGAACACTGAAGCTTTCTTT
TRBJ2-7	-	TRBD1	TRBV5-5	CASSPGQGNSYEQYF	TGTGCCAGCAGCCCGGGACAGGGGAACTCCTACGAGCAGTACTTC
TRBJ1-2	-	-	TRBV20-1	CSASSQGRYGYTF	TGCAGTGCTAGTAGCCAGGGCCGCTATGGCTACACCTTC
TRBJ2-1	few	-	TRBV14	CASSRGTYKGNEQFF	TGTGCCAGCAGCCGGGGGACTTATAAGGGGAATGAGCAGTTCTTC
TRBJ2-5	-	-	TRBV30	CAWSEDFQETQSF	TGTGCCTGGAGTGAAGACTTCCAAGAGACCCAGTCCTTC
TRBJ2-7	many	-	TRBV27	CASKSGQVNEQYF	TGTGCCAGCAAGTCGGGACAAGTCAACGAGCAGTACTTC
TRBJ2-7	-	-	TRBV4-2	CASSQKAGDTVTREQYF	TGTGCCAGCAGCCAGAAGGCGGGGGACACGGTCACTAGGGAGCAGTACTTC
TRBJ2-2	-	-	TRBV12-3/TRBV12-4	CASSQRVIHLGELFF	TGTGCCAGCAGCCAGCGGGTTATACACCTCGGGGAGCTGTTTTTT
TRBJ2-5	-	-	TRBV20-1	CSAKGGRETQYF	TGCAGTGCTAAAGGGGGTAGGGAGACCCAGTACTTC
TRBJ2-5	many	-	TRBV27	CASSPNPGRRETQYF	TGTGCCAGCAGTCCGAACCCGGGGAGGCGAGAGACCCAGTACTTC